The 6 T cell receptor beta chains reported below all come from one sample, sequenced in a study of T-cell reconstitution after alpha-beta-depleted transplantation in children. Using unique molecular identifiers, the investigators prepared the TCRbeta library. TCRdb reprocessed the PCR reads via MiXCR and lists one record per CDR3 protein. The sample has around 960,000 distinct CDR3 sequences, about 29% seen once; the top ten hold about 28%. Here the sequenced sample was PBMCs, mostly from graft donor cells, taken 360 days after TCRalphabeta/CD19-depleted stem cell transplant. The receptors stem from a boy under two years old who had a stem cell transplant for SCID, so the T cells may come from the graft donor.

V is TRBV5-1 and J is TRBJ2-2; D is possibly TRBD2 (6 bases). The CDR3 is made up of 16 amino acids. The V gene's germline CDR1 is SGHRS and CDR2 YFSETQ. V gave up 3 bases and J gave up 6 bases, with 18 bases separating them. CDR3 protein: CASSWGVEALAGELFF. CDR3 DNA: TGCGCCAGCAGCTGGGGGGTCGAGGCACTCGCCGGGGAGCTGTTTTTT.

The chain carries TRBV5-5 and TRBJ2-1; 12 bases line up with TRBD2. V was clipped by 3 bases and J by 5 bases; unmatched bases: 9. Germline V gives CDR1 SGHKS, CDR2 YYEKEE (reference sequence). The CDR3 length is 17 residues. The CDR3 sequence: CASSSLRLAGADNEQFF. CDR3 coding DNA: TGTGCCAGCAGCTCACTCCGACTAGCGGGGGCCGACAATGAGCAGTTCTTC.

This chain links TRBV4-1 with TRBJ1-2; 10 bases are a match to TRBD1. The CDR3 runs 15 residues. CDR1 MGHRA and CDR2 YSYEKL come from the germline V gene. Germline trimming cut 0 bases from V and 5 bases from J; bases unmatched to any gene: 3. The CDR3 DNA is TGCGCCAGCAGCCAAGAAGGACAGGGGGTATATGGCTACACCTTC. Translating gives CASSQEGQGVYGYTF.

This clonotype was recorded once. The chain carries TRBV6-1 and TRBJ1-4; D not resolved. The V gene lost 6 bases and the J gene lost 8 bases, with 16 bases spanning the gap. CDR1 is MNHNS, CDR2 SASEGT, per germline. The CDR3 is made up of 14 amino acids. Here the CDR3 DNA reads TGTGCCAGCAGAATACCGGCCAATGCGGAAAAACTGTTTTTT. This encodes CASRIPANAEKLFF.

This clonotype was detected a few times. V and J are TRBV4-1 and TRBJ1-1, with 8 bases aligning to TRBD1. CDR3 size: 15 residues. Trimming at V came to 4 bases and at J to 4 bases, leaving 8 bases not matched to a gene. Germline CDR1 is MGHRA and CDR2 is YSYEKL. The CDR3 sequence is CASSRPDREGTEAFF. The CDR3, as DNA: TGCGCCAGCAGCCGGCCGGACAGGGAGGGCACTGAAGCTTTCTTT.

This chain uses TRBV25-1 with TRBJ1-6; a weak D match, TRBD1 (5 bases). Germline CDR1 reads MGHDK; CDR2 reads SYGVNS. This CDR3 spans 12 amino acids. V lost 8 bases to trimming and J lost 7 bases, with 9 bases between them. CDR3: CASARGNSPLHF. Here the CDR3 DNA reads TGTGCCAGCGCAAGGGGAAATTCACCCCTCCACTTT.